This T cell receptor beta chain emerged from a study of blood T cell repertoires in COVID-19. In the study's own analysis: Estimation of nucleated cell counts relied on the amplification of reference gene primers. Some clones are missing from TCRdb's copy, which holds only in-frame ones; the method was immunoSEQ multiplex PCR. V, J and clone size are taken as reported in that table, and D and trimming were inferred from the DNA itself. The sample contains about 330,000 clones, 80% to 90% of which appear only once. Germline lookup yields CDR1 SEHNR and CDR2 FQNEAQ (reference sequence). The V gene end was trimmed by 5 bases and the J gene end by 4 bases; junction bases not matched to a gene: 9. This CDR3 comprises 15 residues. All recovered Cohort 3 donors got two negative PCRs, got clearance, or saw symptom resolution.

The TCR comes from a man between 25 and 39 years old who had recovered from COVID-19. The chain links TRBV7-9 to TRBJ1-2, with TRBD1 matching over 8 bases. Sequencing used PBMCs or T cells enriched from blood (not recorded which). CDR3: CASSPQDRAAYGYTF. CDR3 DNA: TGTGCCAGCAGCCCCCAGGACAGGGCAGCCTATGGCTACACCTTC. Complete variable domain (other parts from reference TRBV7-9 and TRBJ1-2): DTGVSQNPRHKITKRGQNVTFRCDPISEHNRLYWYRQTLGQGPEFLTYFQNEAQLEKSRLLSDRFSAERPKGSFSTLEIQRTEQGDSAMYLCASSPQDRAAYGYTFGSGTRLTVV.